This T cell receptor beta chain originates from a study of blood T cell repertoires in COVID-19. Looking at the study overall: Italy, Spain and the United States were the sources of the convalescent and acute COVID-19 samples. PBMCs, B-cell-depleted T cells, or T cells were the source of the cDNA or gDNA that made up the material.

The germline CDR1 and CDR2 sequences are SNHLY and FYNNEI. The germline V and J ends were trimmed by 5 bases and 0 bases, with 7 bases remaining between them. The CDR3 totals 13 residues. Original data processing: How many nucleated cells were present was estimated from reference gene primer amplification. Measured with immunoSEQ multiplex PCR; TCRdb has only the in-frame clones, and not every one. For V, J and clone size, that table is used; D and trimming come from the DNA. Among 60,000 to 75,000 clones, 85% to 90% were seen once, and the ten largest hold about 5.7%. This sequence originates from a man aged 50 or older with active COVID-19. The sequencing input was peripheral blood. This sequence joins TRBV2 and TRBJ1-2; possible D gene TRBD1, 5 bases. Here the CDR3 DNA reads TGTGCCAGCAGTCCGACAGCTAACTATGGCTACACCTTC. Its protein product is CASSPTANYGYTF. The variable domain in full, with the rest retrieved from reference TRBV2 and TRBJ1-2, is EPEVTQTPSHQVTQMGQEVILRCVPISNHLYFYWYRQILGQKVEFLVSFYNNEISEKSEIFDDQFSVERPDGSNFTLKIRSTKLEDSAMYFCASSPTANYGYTFGSGTRLTVV.